This TCR beta chain was identified in a study of shared clonotypes between healthy human individuals. The method was immunoSEQ multiplex PCR; TCRdb's version includes in-frame clones alone and lacks a portion of them. The sample has 1.5 million to 2.5 million clones; approximately 94% are singletons. Naive CD8 cells lacked CD45RO, underwent positive selection for CCR7 and left out terminally differentiated effector memory CD45RA+ cells. The J segment lost 2 bases and the V segment lost 0 bases, leaving 9 bases of the junction unmatched. The length of the CDR3 is 17 residues. Per germline, CDR1 SGHDN and CDR2 FVKESK.

Sequencing used naive CD8+ T cells sorted from blood. The chain has TRBV14 and TRBJ2-7; 8 bases match TRBD2. This receptor was identified in a man younger than 35 in good health. This chain's CDR3 is CASSQDPWIAGPYEQYF. DNA of the CDR3: TGTGCCAGCAGCCAAGATCCCTGGATAGCGGGGCCCTACGAGCAGTACTTC. Variable domain in full (rest from reference TRBV14 and TRBJ2-7): EAGVTQFPSHSVIEKGQTVTLRCDPISGHDNLYWYRRVMGKEIKFLLHFVKESKQDESGMPNNRFLAERTGGTYSTLKVQPAELEDSGVYFCASSQDPWIAGPYEQYFGPGTRLTVT.